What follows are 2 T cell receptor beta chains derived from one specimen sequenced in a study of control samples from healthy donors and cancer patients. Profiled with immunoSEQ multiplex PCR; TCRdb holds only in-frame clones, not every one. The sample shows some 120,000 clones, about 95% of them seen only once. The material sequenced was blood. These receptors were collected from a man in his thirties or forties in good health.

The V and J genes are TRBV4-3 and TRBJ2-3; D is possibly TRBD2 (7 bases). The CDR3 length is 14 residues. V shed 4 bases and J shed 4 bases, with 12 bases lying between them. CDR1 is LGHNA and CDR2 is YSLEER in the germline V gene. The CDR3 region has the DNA TGCGCCAGCAGCCCAGGGGAGGGATCAGATACGCAGTATTTT. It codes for CASSPGEGSDTQYF.

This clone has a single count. The CDR3 region is CASSSPDREVTNTEAFF. The CDR3 coding sequence is TGTGCCAGCAGCTCCCCCGACAGGGAGGTAACTAACACTGAAGCTTTCTTT. The J gene is TRBJ1-1, the V gene TRBV7-3; 7 bases map to TRBD1. The ends lost 4 bases at V and 2 bases at J; junction bases unmatched: 13. The CDR3 runs 17 residues. CDR1 SGHTA and CDR2 FQGTGA come from the germline V gene.